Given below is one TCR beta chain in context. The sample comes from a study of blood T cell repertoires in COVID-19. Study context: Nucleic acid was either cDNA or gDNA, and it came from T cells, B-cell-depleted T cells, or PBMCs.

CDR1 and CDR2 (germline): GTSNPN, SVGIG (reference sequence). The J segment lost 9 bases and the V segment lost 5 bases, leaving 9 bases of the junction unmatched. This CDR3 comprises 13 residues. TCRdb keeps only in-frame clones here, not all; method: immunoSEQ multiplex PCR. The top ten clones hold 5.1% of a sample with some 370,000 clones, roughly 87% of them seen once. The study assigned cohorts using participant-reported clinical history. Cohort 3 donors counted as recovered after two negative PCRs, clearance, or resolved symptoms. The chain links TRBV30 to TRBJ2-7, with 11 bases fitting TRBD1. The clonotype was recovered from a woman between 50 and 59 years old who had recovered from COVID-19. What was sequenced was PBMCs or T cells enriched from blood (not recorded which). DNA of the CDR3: TGTGCCTGGGCAGGGACAGGGGGACTCCCGCAGTACTTC. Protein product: CAWAGTGGLPQYF.